These 17 T cell receptor beta chains were sequenced from one sample in a study of cytomegalovirus exposure and HLA in healthy donors. 13 Jbeta primers and 60 Vbeta primers were used for the PCR. Some clones are missing from TCRdb's copy, which holds only in-frame ones; the method was immunoSEQ multiplex PCR. The sample comprises roughly 110,000 clones, about 84% of which are singletons, and 2% to 2.5% rests with the top ten. Sequencing input: PBMCs. The receptors originated from a young man in good health and CMV-seronegative.

This rearrangement joins TRBV9 to TRBJ2-7; D might be TRBD1 (7 bases). From germline, CDR1 is SGDLS and CDR2 YYNGEE. This CDR3 has 14 residues. V lost 3 bases and J 3 bases, leaving 13 bases between the germline ends. CDR3 nucleotides: TGTGCCAGCAGCGCGCGGGACAGAAACTACGAGCAGTACTTC. It is translated as CASSARDRNYEQYF.

The V and J genes are TRBV5-1 and TRBJ2-3, with 7 bases fitting TRBD2. The CDR3 is 14 residues long. The V gene's germline CDR1 is SGHRS and CDR2 YFSETQ. V lost 5 bases, J lost 0 bases, and 3 bases stayed unmatched. The CDR3 here is CASSGGGSTDTQYF. CDR3 in DNA: TGCGCCAGCAGTGGCGGGGGAAGCACAGATACGCAGTATTTT.

V usage is TRBV4-1 and J usage is TRBJ1-1; D gene ambiguous. V was pared by 3 bases and J by 7 bases, with 15 bases between. Germline lookup yields CDR1 MGHRA and CDR2 YSYEKL. This CDR3 spans 14 amino acids. This CDR3 reads CASSQSVLRIEAFF. Written as DNA, the CDR3 is TGCGCCAGCAGCCAGTCGGTATTGCGAATTGAAGCTTTCTTT.

The chain employs TRBV7-2 and TRBJ1-1, with TRBD1 matching over 9 bases. The germline V gene has CDR1 SGHTA and CDR2 FQGNSA. V dropped 4 bases and J dropped 6; count of bases not matched to a gene: 6. CDR3 length equals 14 residues. The CDR3 here is CASSYRGRLAEAFF. CDR3 sequence (DNA): TGTGCCAGCAGCTACAGGGGGCGCCTGGCTGAAGCTTTCTTT. The whole variable domain, filled in from reference TRBV7-2 and TRBJ1-1, reads GAGVSQSPSNKVTEKGKDVELRCDPISGHTALYWYRQSLGQGLEFLIYFQGNSAPDKSGLPSDRFSAERTGGSVSTLTIQRTQQEDSAVYLCASSYRGRLAEAFFGQGTRLTVV.

This rearrangement joins TRBV28 to TRBJ1-2, with a tentative D call TRBD1 (5 bases). V gave up 3 bases and J gave up 4 bases, with 6 bases separating them. This CDR3 is 12 amino acids long. In germline, CDR1 is MDHEN, CDR2 SYDVKM. This CDR3 reads CASSFDSYGYTF. The CDR3, as DNA: TGTGCCAGCAGTTTTGACAGCTATGGCTACACCTTC.

This chain joins TRBV2 and TRBJ2-4, with TRBD1 as a possible D gene (7 bases). The CDR3 length is 16 residues. Trimming stripped 3 bases from V and 6 bases from J, with 18 bases between. Germline assignment: CDR1 SNHLY and CDR2 FYNNEI. The CDR3 DNA follows: TGTGCCAGCAGTGATGAAAGGAGGGGGCTGAGAAACATTCAGTACTTC. Translated, it gives CASSDERRGLRNIQYF.

The chain recombines TRBV5-1 with TRBJ2-7, with TRBD2 matching over 7 bases. Trimming removed 7 bases from V and 3 bases from J; junction bases left unmatched: 7. The CDR3 is 13 amino acids. Germline lookup yields CDR1 SGHRS and CDR2 YFSETQ. The CDR3, as DNA: TGCGCCAGCGGAGGCGTAGCGGGCTACGAGCAGTACTTC. It is translated as CASGGVAGYEQYF.

This chain connects TRBV2 to TRBJ1-3; no firm D call. Germline V gene data show CDR1 as SNHLY and CDR2 as FYNNEI. The CDR3 has 14 residues. Trimming left V 3 bases short and J 4 bases short, with 10 bases between. The DNA for the CDR3 is TGTGCCAGCAGTGAGCCAGGCGCCGGAAACACCATATATTTT. Protein: CASSEPGAGNTIYF.

The V and J genes are TRBV28 and TRBJ2-1; D not resolved. The CDR3 spans 13 residues. Trimming cost V 8 bases and J 4 bases, with 12 bases left between them. Germline V gene sequence: CDR1 MDHEN, CDR2 SYDVKM. The CDR3 region is CASLSQVYNEQFF. The CDR3 bases are TGTGCCAGCTTAAGTCAGGTTTACAATGAGCAGTTCTTC.

The chain recombines TRBV7-9 with TRBJ2-7; 11 nucleotides line up with TRBD1. Trimming at V came to 5 bases and at J to 3 bases, leaving 9 bases not matched to a gene. Germline assignment: CDR1 SEHNR and CDR2 FQNEAQ (reference sequence). This CDR3 is 16 amino acids long. The CDR3 spells CASSKARTGGSYEQYF. Here the CDR3 DNA reads TGTGCCAGCAGCAAAGCGAGGACAGGGGGCAGCTACGAGCAGTACTTC.

This chain links TRBV30 with TRBJ2-3, with 8 bases aligning to TRBD1. With 0 bases clipped from V and 4 bases from J, the junction kept 3 bases outside the gene matches. The CDR3 extends over 14 amino acids. Germline V gives CDR1 GTSNPN, CDR2 SVGIG (reference sequence). CDR3 in DNA: TGTGCCTGGAGTGTGGGACAGGCCGCAGATACGCAGTATTTT. Its protein product is CAWSVGQAADTQYF.

The chain employs TRBV6-5 and TRBJ2-2; TRBD1 might be the D (6 bases). CDR1 and CDR2 (germline): MNHEY, SVGAGI. V lost 2 bases and J lost 2, with 12 bases in between. The CDR3 extends over 16 amino acids. CDR3 in DNA: TGTGCCAGCAGTTACCCAGGGACAACAAACACCGGGGAGCTGTTTTTT. It codes for CASSYPGTTNTGELFF.

The chain combines TRBV7-2 with TRBJ1-1, with 8 positions matching TRBD1. The junction had 9 bases not matched to a gene; V was cut back by 5 bases and J by 4 bases. Germline V lookup: CDR1 SGHTA, CDR2 FQGNSA. The CDR3 loop spans 15 amino acids. CDR3 in DNA: TGTGCCAGCAGCGCAGGCCTTGACAGGGGCACTGAAGCTTTCTTT. Protein: CASSAGLDRGTEAFF.

This chain connects TRBV19 to TRBJ2-6; 8 nucleotides line up with TRBD1. The trim removed 5 bases at V and 1 base at J, leaving 13 bases unmatched. The CDR3 sequence is 19 residues long. Germline CDR1 and CDR2: LNHDA and SQIVND (reference sequence). The CDR3 here is CASSPSGAGGPSGANVLTF. The CDR3 bases are TGTGCCAGTAGTCCGTCCGGGGCAGGGGGCCCGTCTGGGGCCAACGTCCTGACTTTC.

The rearrangement joins TRBV29-1 to TRBJ2-2; the match to TRBD1 covers 8 bases. In germline, CDR1 is SQVTM, CDR2 ANQGSEA. This CDR3 has 15 residues. The ends lost 3 bases at V and 4 bases at J; junction bases unmatched: 7. The DNA of the CDR3 is TGCAGCGTTGAGCCGGACAGGGCGAGCACCGGGGAGCTGTTTTTT. It specifies CSVEPDRASTGELFF.

The chain recombines TRBV10-1 with TRBJ2-1; TRBD1 matches at 8 bases. CDR1 and CDR2 (germline): WNHNN, SYGVQD (reference sequence). This CDR3 has 13 residues. The V segment lost 2 bases and the J segment 8 bases; nucleotides outside the gene matches: 2. The DNA of the CDR3 is TGCGCCAGCAGTGAGGTGACAGGGGATGAGCAGTTCTTC. This sequence encodes CASSEVTGDEQFF.

V usage is TRBV30 and J usage is TRBJ1-3, with a tentative D call TRBD1 (6 bases). Germline V CDR1 and CDR2: GTSNPN, SVGIG (reference sequence). CDR3 length: 12 amino acids. This CDR3 reads CCWARGQGTIYF. CDR3 DNA: TGTTGTTGGGCCAGGGGCCAGGGCACCATATATTTT.